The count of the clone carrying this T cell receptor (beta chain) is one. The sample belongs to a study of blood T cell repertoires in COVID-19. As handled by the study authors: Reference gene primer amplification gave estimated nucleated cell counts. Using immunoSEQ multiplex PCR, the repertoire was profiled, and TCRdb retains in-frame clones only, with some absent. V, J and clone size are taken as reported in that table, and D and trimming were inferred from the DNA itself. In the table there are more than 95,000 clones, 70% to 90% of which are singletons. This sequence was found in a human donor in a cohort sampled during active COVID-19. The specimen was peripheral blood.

CDR3 amino acids: CASSQHTTESSGANVLTF. The CDR3 nucleotides are TGCGCCAGCAGCCAGCATACGACGGAGAGCTCTGGGGCCAACGTCCTGACTTTC. The genes are TRBV4-1 and TRBJ2-6; D gene ambiguous. V was shortened by 3 bases and J by 0 bases, with 15 bases between the two germline ends. The CDR3 spans 18 residues. Germline assignment: CDR1 MGHRA and CDR2 YSYEKL.